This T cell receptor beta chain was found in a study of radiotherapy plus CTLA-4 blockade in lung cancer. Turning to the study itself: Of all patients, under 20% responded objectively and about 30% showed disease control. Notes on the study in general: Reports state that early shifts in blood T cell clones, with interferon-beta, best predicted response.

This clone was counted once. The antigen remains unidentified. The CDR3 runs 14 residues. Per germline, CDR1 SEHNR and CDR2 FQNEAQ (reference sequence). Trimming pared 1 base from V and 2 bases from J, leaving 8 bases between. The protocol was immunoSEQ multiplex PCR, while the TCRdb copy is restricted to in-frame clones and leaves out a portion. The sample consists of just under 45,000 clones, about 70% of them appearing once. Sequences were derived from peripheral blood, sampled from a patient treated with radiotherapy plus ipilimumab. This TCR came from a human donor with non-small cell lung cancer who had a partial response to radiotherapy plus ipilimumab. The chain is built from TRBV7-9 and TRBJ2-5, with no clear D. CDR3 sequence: CASSLGATQETQYF. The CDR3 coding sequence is TGTGCCAGCAGCTTAGGAGCCACGCAAGAGACCCAGTACTTC.